Sequencing of this T cell receptor beta chain was carried out in a study of blood T cell repertoires in COVID-19. Whole-study context: T cells, B-cell-depleted T cells, or PBMCs supplied cDNA or gDNA.

The assay was immunoSEQ multiplex PCR, and TCRdb's table has in-frame clones only and misses some. The sample holds more than 65,000 clones; approximately 80% are singletons and the top ten take about 12%. Germline values: CDR1 LGHNT, CDR2 FRNRAP. J lost 1 base, V lost 6 bases, and 4 bases had no gene match. This CDR3 is 16 amino acids long. The sequencing input was peripheral blood. The chain employs TRBV12-5 and TRBJ2-5, with 14 bases lining up with TRBD2. The TCR was taken from a human donor in a cohort sampled during active COVID-19. The CDR3 here is CASGPGLAGGQETQYF. CDR3 DNA sequence: TGTGCTAGTGGCCCCGGACTAGCGGGGGGCCAAGAGACCCAGTACTTC. The full variable domain, with the rest looked up from reference TRBV12-5 and TRBJ2-5, is DARVTQTPRHKVTEMGQEVTMRCQPILGHNTVFWYRQTMMQGLELLAYFRNRAPLDDSGMPKDRFSAEMPDATLATLKIQPSEPRDSAVYFCASGPGLAGGQETQYFGPGTRLLVL.